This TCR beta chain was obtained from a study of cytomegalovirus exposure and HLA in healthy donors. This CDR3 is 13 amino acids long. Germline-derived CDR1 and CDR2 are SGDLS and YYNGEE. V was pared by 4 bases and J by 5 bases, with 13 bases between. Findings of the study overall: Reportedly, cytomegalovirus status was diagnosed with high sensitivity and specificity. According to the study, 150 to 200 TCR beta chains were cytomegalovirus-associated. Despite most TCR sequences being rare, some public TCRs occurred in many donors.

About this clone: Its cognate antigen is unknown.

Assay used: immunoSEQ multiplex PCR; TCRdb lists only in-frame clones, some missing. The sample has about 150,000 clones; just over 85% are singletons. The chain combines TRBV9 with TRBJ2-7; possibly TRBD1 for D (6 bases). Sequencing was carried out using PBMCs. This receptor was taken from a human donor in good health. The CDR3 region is CASSPTGKHEQYF. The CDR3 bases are TGTGCCAGCAGCCCAACAGGGAAACACGAGCAGTACTTC.